This is a list of T cell receptor beta chains from one sample in a study of blood T cell repertoires in COVID-19. Some clones are missing from TCRdb's copy, which holds only in-frame ones; the method was immunoSEQ multiplex PCR. The table records over 200,000 clones, 85% to 90% of them present only once. Sequencing used PBMCs or T cells enriched from blood (not recorded which). The receptors originated from a man aged 30-40 years who had been exposed to COVID-19. Each CDR3 is given with its conserved first and last residue. Fields, in order: D gene, clone size, V gene, J gene, CDR3 protein, CDR3 DNA. The D gene is left open where the match is weak. Not every row has a clone size; where given, it reads once, few, many or a size class.

TRBD2	-	TRBV2	TRBJ2-1	CATGLAGGPFLFF	TGTGCCACTGGACTAGCGGGGGGGCCTTTCCTTTTCTTC
TRBD1	once	TRBV7-2	TRBJ1-2	CASSPYGTGGRDYGYTF	TGTGCCAGCAGCCCCTATGGAACAGGGGGCAGAGACTATGGCTACACCTTC
-	-	TRBV7-9	TRBJ1-5	CASSLSRGQPQHF	TGTGCCAGCAGCTTATCGCGGGGACAGCCCCAGCATTTT
-	-	TRBV9	TRBJ1-2	CASTPLGPGHNYGYTF	TGTGCCAGCACCCCTTTGGGTCCAGGGCATAACTATGGCTACACCTTC
TRBD2	once	TRBV5-4	TRBJ2-5	CASSFSGVGETQYF	TGTGCCAGCAGCTTTAGCGGGGTCGGTGAGACCCAGTACTTC
-	-	TRBV5-1	TRBJ2-5	CASRAGTSLSYQETQYF	TGCGCCAGCCGCGCCGGGACATCCCTCTCGTACCAAGAGACCCAGTACTTC
-	-	TRBV27	TRBJ1-2	CASGPGLANYGYTF	TGTGCCAGCGGCCCAGGGTTAGCTAACTATGGCTACACCTTC
-	-	TRBV9	TRBJ2-3	CASSGVRGTDTQYF	TGTGCCAGCAGCGGGGTGAGGGGCACAGATACGCAGTATTTT
-	-	TRBV19	TRBJ1-3	CASTIKQSSGNTIYF	TGTGCCAGTACAATAAAACAGAGCTCTGGAAACACCATATATTTT
-	once	TRBV6-5	TRBJ1-3	CASSPPEAGRNTIYF	TGTGCCAGCAGCCCCCCGGAGGCCGGGCGAAACACCATATATTTT
-	-	TRBV7-2	TRBJ1-2	CASSLTVVYGYTF	TGTGCCAGCAGCTTAACAGTAGTCTATGGCTACACCTTC
-	-	TRBV4-1	TRBJ2-1	CASSQETVTTANEQFF	TGCGCCAGCAGCCAAGAGACAGTTACAACGGCCAATGAGCAGTTCTTC
TRBD2	-	TRBV4-1	TRBJ2-1	CASSLYGGAGDNEQFF	TGCGCCAGCAGCCTCTACGGGGGGGCCGGAGACAATGAGCAGTTCTTC
TRBD2	-	TRBV11-2	TRBJ2-7	CASTTVLAGGSYEQYF	TGTGCCAGCACCACAGTCCTAGCGGGCGGTTCCTACGAGCAGTACTTC
-	-	TRBV11-2	TRBJ2-1	CASSFSRVSNEQFF	TGTGCCAGCAGCTTTTCTAGAGTAAGCAATGAGCAGTTCTTC
-	-	TRBV14	TRBJ2-7	CASSRKGSGDEQYF	TGTGCCAGCAGCCGAAAAGGGTCCGGGGACGAGCAGTACTTC
-	-	TRBV4-1	TRBJ2-1	CASSRGQLVGSEQFF	TGCGCCAGCAGCCGCGGCCAGCTGGTCGGGAGTGAGCAGTTCTTC
-	-	TRBV28	TRBJ1-3	CASYGGLLGNTIYF	TGTGCCAGCTACGGGGGGCTGTTGGGAAACACCATATATTTT
TRBD1	-	TRBV5-4	TRBJ1-2	CASSYSLNSGTAFNYGYTF	TGTGCCAGCAGCTATTCTCTCAACTCCGGGACAGCTTTTAACTATGGCTACACCTTC
-	-	TRBV4-1	TRBJ1-2	CASSQDPPGHSNYGYTF	TGCGCCAGCAGCCAAGATCCCCCCGGACATTCAAACTATGGCTACACCTTC
-	-	TRBV2	TRBJ1-2	CASSVGSGYTF	TGTGCCAGCAGTGTAGGGAGCGGCTACACCTTC
-	-	TRBV4-1	TRBJ1-5	CASSQAGQRNQPQHF	TGCGCCAGCAGCCAAGCGGGACAAAGAAATCAGCCCCAGCATTTT
-	-	TRBV12-1	TRBJ1-5	CASSTLRIGQPQHF	TGTGCCAGCAGTACACTCAGGATTGGTCAGCCCCAGCATTTT
-	-	TRBV27	TRBJ2-2	CASSLQGLRVGLELFF	TGTGCCAGCAGCCTACAGGGTTTGCGTGTTGGGTTGGAGCTGTTTTTT
TRBD2	once	TRBV5-1	TRBJ2-3	CASSSLAGGPTDTQYF	TGCGCCAGCAGCTCTCTAGCGGGGGGGCCGACAGATACGCAGTATTTT
-	-	TRBV20-1	TRBJ1-1	CSAPGTSEAFF	TGCAGTGCTCCCGGGACATCTGAAGCTTTCTTT
-	once	TRBV2	TRBJ1-2	CASDRLTEYGYTF	TGTGCCAGCGACCGCCTGACAGAGTATGGCTACACCTTC
-	-	TRBV6-5	TRBJ1-1	CASTRGRVETEAFF	TGTGCCAGCACTCGTGGCAGGGTGGAAACTGAAGCTTTCTTT
TRBD1	-	TRBV5-1	TRBJ1-2	CASSLTGTVGYTF	TGCGCCAGCAGCCTGACAGGGACCGTAGGCTACACCTTC
-	-	TRBV6-5	TRBJ1-2	CASTPSDRLYYGYTF	TGTGCCAGCACCCCCTCCGACAGGTTATATTATGGCTACACCTTC
-	-	TRBV6-6	TRBJ2-4	CASSPLSSALAKNIQYF	TGTGCCAGCAGTCCCCTTTCCAGCGCCTTAGCCAAAAACATTCAGTACTTC
-	-	TRBV4-1	TRBJ2-3	CASSQVQGSDTQYF	TGCGCCAGCAGCCAAGTTCAGGGGTCCGATACGCAGTATTTT